The clone carrying this T cell receptor beta chain has a single count. Trimming pared 3 bases from V and 0 bases from J, leaving 12 bases between. There are 16 residues in the CDR3. From germline, CDR1 is MGHRA and CDR2 YSYEKL. The entry originates in a study of blood T cell repertoires in COVID-19. Across the whole study: Researchers got acute and convalescent COVID-19 samples from the United States, Italy and Spain. The cDNA or gDNA used as material had been derived from T cells, B-cell-depleted T cells, or PBMCs.

The assay was immunoSEQ multiplex PCR, and TCRdb's table has in-frame clones only and misses some. The sample carries 70,000 to 85,000 clones, around 83% recorded once. This chain links TRBV4-1 with TRBJ1-3, with D perhaps matching TRBD1 (6 bases). Sequenced material: peripheral blood. The source is an elderly man with active or convalescent COVID-19. Here the CDR3 DNA reads TGCGCCAGCAGCCACCCGACAGGCGGCTCTGGAAACACCATATATTTT. This gives the protein CASSHPTGGSGNTIYF.